This entry concerns a single T cell receptor (beta chain). Clones were sequenced by immunoSEQ multiplex PCR, and TCRdb holds only the in-frame ones, with some missing. The sample has hundreds of thousands of clones; approximately 85% are singletons. This CDR3 has 17 amino acids. CDR1 and CDR2 from the germline V gene are LGHDT and YNNKEL (reference sequence). The V gene end was trimmed by 5 bases and the J gene end by 5 bases; junction bases not matched to a gene: 9. Participants were aged roughly 18 to 89 years from approximately 25 US areas. Participant reports of clinical history set cohort assignment. The sample belongs to a study of blood T cell repertoires in COVID-19. The wider study: Sources were T cells, B-cell-depleted T cells, or PBMCs; the material itself was cDNA or gDNA.

The receptor comes from a woman aged 40 to 49 with acute COVID-19. The sample comprised PBMCs or T cells enriched from blood (not recorded which). The chain carries TRBV3-1 (or the pseudogene TRBV3-2) and TRBJ2-2, with TRBD2 matching 12 bases. As DNA, the CDR3 is TGTGCCAGCAGCGGAGCGACTAGCGGGGGAGTGACCGGGGAGCTGTTTTTT. Translating gives CASSGATSGGVTGELFF.